This entry features one T cell receptor (beta chain) sequence. Its antigen is currently unknown. Being one base from a much bigger clone, this may be a read error. The sample originates from a study of post-analysis software for immune sequencing data. In the study overall: Recorded subtypes: relapsing-remitting, secondary progressive, progressive-relapsing; some patients unannotated. Points from the study as a whole: Five or six TRBV segments, TRBV5-6, TRBV5-1 and TRBV20-1 among them, were found more frequent in patients than controls. Under F measure analysis, samples from one preparation batch co-clustered strongly.

Unique molecular identifiers were built into the TCR beta cDNA libraries. TCRdb reprocessed the PCR reads via MiXCR and lists one record per CDR3 protein. The repertoire holds a few hundred thousand distinct CDR3 sequences, with approximately 31% as singletons. The CDR3 is 13 amino acids. Trimming cost V 0 bases and J 3 bases, with 7 bases left between them. Germline V gene sequence: CDR1 SGDLS, CDR2 YYNGEE. This TCR derives from a girl aged 2 to 17 with multiple sclerosis. Sequenced input: blood. The V call is TRBV9, the J call TRBJ2-7; the D is unclear. Written as DNA, the CDR3 is TGTGCCAGCAGCGTAGGTCTGAACTACGAGCAGTACTTC. This codes for CASSVGLNYEQYF.